A selection of T cell receptor beta chains follows, all from one sample in a study of blood T cell repertoires in COVID-19. Here immunoSEQ multiplex PCR was the method, and the copy in TCRdb shows in-frame clones only, minus some. The table includes about 62,000 clones, 92% detected once. The sample consisted of peripheral blood. These receptors all come from a human donor in a cohort sampled during active COVID-19. Each CDR3 is given with its conserved first and last residue. The order of the fields is D gene, V gene, J gene, clone size, CDR3 DNA, CDR3 protein. D genes are given only for firm matches. A row's size may be missing; if present it is once, few, many or a size class.

>-|TRBV15|TRBJ2-7|-
TGTGCCACCAGCATGGAGGTGTCCCAGCAGTACTTC
CATSMEVSQQYF
>-|TRBV6-5|TRBJ1-6|-
TGTGCCAGTCTTCGACAGCCTAATTCACCCCTCCACTTT
CASLRQPNSPLHF
>TRBD1|TRBV11-2|TRBJ2-3|-
TGTGCCAGCAGCGTGGACAGGGGGGATACGCAGTATTTT
CASSVDRGDTQYF
>-|TRBV6-5|TRBJ1-6|-
TGTGCCAGTGGGAGGTTCTATAATTCACCCCTCCACTTT
CASGRFYNSPLHF
>TRBD1|TRBV6-5|TRBJ1-1|-
TGTGCCAGCAGTTTGACAGGGGGTCCAGTGAACACTGAAGCTTTCTTT
CASSLTGGPVNTEAFF
>-|TRBV27|TRBJ1-1|few
TGTGCCACCAAGAGCCAAGGGGCCAGTGGAGCTTTCTTT
CATKSQGASGAFF
>TRBD1|TRBV28|TRBJ2-7|-
TGTGCCAGCGGGAACCCGGGACAGTCCTACGAGCAGTACTTC
CASGNPGQSYEQYF
>TRBD2|TRBV3-1/TRBV3-2|TRBJ2-7|-
TGTGCCAGCAGCCAAGGACTAGCTTACTACGAGCAGTACTTC
CASSQGLAYYEQYF
>-|TRBV14|TRBJ2-7|-
TGTGCCAGCAGCCAATATACTGGTAACTCCTACGAGCAGTACTTC
CASSQYTGNSYEQYF
>-|TRBV5-1|TRBJ1-4|once
TGCGCCAGCAGCCGCCAGGGAGGAAAACTGTTTTTT
CASSRQGGKLFF
>-|TRBV2|TRBJ1-1|-
TGTGCCAGCAGTGTAGGGAGGGGATGGGACACTGAAGCTTTCTTT
CASSVGRGWDTEAFF
>TRBD2|TRBV7-9|TRBJ2-1|-
TGTGCCACAACCAACCATTGGGCGGGAGAGTGGGATGAGCAGTTCTTC
CATTNHWAGEWDEQFF
>-|TRBV11-1|TRBJ2-7|-
TGTGCCAGCAGCTCGACCGGGTTTCCCACCTACGAGCAGTACTTC
CASSSTGFPTYEQYF
>-|TRBV5-1|TRBJ2-5|-
TGCGCCAGCAGCCTTACCGCGATTCAAGAGACCCAGTACTTC
CASSLTAIQETQYF
>TRBD1|TRBV19|TRBJ2-7|-
TGTGCCAGTAGTATAGATCACGGAAGGGGGCGTACACGGAGCTTTTCCGAGCAGTACTTC
CASSIDHGRGRTRSFSEQYF
>TRBD2|TRBV7-3|TRBJ2-5|-
TGTGCCAGCAGCTCTGGGACTAGCGCCCAAGAGACCCAGTACTTC
CASSSGTSAQETQYF
>-|TRBV19|TRBJ1-4|once
TGTGCCAGTACCCTAACTTTAACAACTAATGAAAAACTGTTTTTT
CASTLTLTTNEKLFF
>-|TRBV30|TRBJ2-3|-
TGTGCCTGGAGTGGTCCGGGGAGCACAGATACGCAGTATTTT
CAWSGPGSTDTQYF
>TRBD2|TRBV5-5|TRBJ2-1|once
TGTGCCAGCAGCTTTTGGACTAGCGGGGGCCTCGACAATGAGCAGTTCTTC
CASSFWTSGGLDNEQFF
>-|TRBV9|TRBJ2-3|-
TGTGCCAGCAGCGTAGTCGGCGGGGGCGATGGGGATACGCAGTATTTT
CASSVVGGGDGDTQYF
>-|TRBV7-9|TRBJ2-2|-
TGTGCCAGCAGCTCAGGGCCCCGGAAGGTTGCGAACACCGGGGAGCTGTTTTTT
CASSSGPRKVANTGELFF
>-|TRBV27|TRBJ1-2|-
TGTGCCAGCAGTCCTCCCCCTGGGAGAACGGCTAACTATGGCTACACCTTC
CASSPPPGRTANYGYTF
>-|TRBV6-2/TRBV6-3|TRBJ1-6|-
TGTGCCAGCAGTTACACGACGAGGGTGGGATCACCCCTCCACTTT
CASSYTTRVGSPLHF
>-|TRBV7-9|TRBJ1-2|-
TGTGCCAGCAGCTTCCAGGGGTTAGGCTACACCTTC
CASSFQGLGYTF
>-|TRBV11-2|TRBJ2-5|-
TGTGCCAGCAGCCCCCTCGGAGAGACCCAGTACTTC
CASSPLGETQYF
>-|TRBV5-6|TRBJ2-1|-
TGTGCCAGCAGCCGTGATAGCTCCTACAATGAGCAGTTCTTC
CASSRDSSYNEQFF
>TRBD1|TRBV19|TRBJ1-1|-
TGTGCCAGTAGTCCGGACAGGGGTGACACTGAAGCTTTCTTT
CASSPDRGDTEAFF
>TRBD2|TRBV7-8|TRBJ2-3|-
TGTGCCAGCAGCTTAGCCCCTTCCTTAGCGGGGCCGGGAGATACGCAGTATTTT
CASSLAPSLAGPGDTQYF
>-|TRBV24-1|TRBJ2-7|-
TGTGCCACCAGTGGGTATAAGGAACAGCGGTACGAGCAGTACTTC
CATSGYKEQRYEQYF
>TRBD2|TRBV27|TRBJ2-5|-
TGTGCCAGCAGTACGTCACGGACTAGCAAGCGAGAGACCCAGTACTTC
CASSTSRTSKRETQYF
>-|TRBV4-3|TRBJ2-6|-
TGCGCCAGCAGCCAAGGCCGTGGAGGGTACGGGGCCAACGTCCTGACTTTC
CASSQGRGGYGANVLTF
>TRBD2|TRBV30|TRBJ2-3|-
TGTGCCTGGACCAGGATGCTAGCGGGAGGAAGTGGGGGTTCGGGTACGCAGTATTTT
CAWTRMLAGGSGGSGTQYF
>-|TRBV15|TRBJ1-2|-
TGTGCCACCAGCAGGAAGATCGGGGGCTACACCTTC
CATSRKIGGYTF
>-|TRBV5-1|TRBJ2-5|-
TGCGCCAGCAGCTTGGATCGGGAGACCCAGTACTTC
CASSLDRETQYF
>TRBD2|TRBV30|TRBJ2-7|-
TGTGCCTGGAGTTTATTTGGGGGGGGTTCCTCCTACGAGCAGTACTTC
CAWSLFGGGSSYEQYF
>TRBD1|TRBV3-1/TRBV3-2|TRBJ2-1|-
TGTGCCAGCAGCTTAAGGACAGGGGGCTTAGATGAGCAGTTCTTC
CASSLRTGGLDEQFF
>-|TRBV3-1/TRBV3-2|TRBJ2-7|-
TGTGCCAGCAGCCAAGCTTCCTACGAGCAGTACTTC
CASSQASYEQYF
>TRBD1|TRBV2|TRBJ2-7|-
TGTGCCAGCAGCCCCGGACAGGGCTTCGAGCAGTACTTC
CASSPGQGFEQYF
>TRBD2|TRBV6-6|TRBJ2-3|-
TGTGCCAGCAGTCGACGAACTAGCGGGGGTATCACAGATACGCAGTATTTT
CASSRRTSGGITDTQYF
>TRBD1|TRBV5-8|TRBJ1-1|-
TGTGCCAGCCCTCAGGGCGAGGGGCAGGGGGAAGGGACTGAAGCTTTCTTT
CASPQGEGQGEGTEAFF
>TRBD2|TRBV5-1|TRBJ2-5|-
TGCGCCAGCAGCCTGGGCCAGCGGGGGCTCCAAGAGACCCAGTACTTC
CASSLGQRGLQETQYF
>TRBD1|TRBV11-2|TRBJ2-1|-
TGTGCCAGCAGCCGGGGACAGTCCTACAATGAGCAGTTCTTC
CASSRGQSYNEQFF
>-|TRBV7-9|TRBJ2-5|-
TGTGCCAGCAGCTTAGTCCGGACAGCCGAAGAGACCCAGTACTTC
CASSLVRTAEETQYF